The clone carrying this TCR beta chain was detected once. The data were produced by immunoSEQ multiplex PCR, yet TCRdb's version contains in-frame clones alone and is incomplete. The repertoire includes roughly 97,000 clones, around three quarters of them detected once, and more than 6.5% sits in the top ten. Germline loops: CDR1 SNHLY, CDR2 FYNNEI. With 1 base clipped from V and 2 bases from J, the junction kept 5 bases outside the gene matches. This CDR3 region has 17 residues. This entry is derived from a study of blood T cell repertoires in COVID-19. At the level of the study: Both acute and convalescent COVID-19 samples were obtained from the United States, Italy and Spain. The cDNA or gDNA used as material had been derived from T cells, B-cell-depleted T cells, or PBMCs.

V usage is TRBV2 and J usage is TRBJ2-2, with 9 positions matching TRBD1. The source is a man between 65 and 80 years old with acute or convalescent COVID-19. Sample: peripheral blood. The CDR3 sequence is CASSEGQGVINTGELFF. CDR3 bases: TGTGCCAGCAGTGAAGGACAGGGGGTGATCAACACCGGGGAGCTGTTTTTT.